This T cell receptor beta chain stems from a study of PD-L1 blockade in urothelial cancer. Trimming stripped 3 bases from V and 5 bases from J, with 4 bases between. CDR1 and CDR2 from the germline V gene are LNHDA and SQIVND (reference sequence). This CDR3 spans 12 amino acids. TCRdb keeps only in-frame clones here, not all; method: immunoSEQ multiplex PCR. The sample contains approximately 48,000 clones, about 90% of which appear only once. The sample in question was PBMCs, obtained around atezolizumab (anti-PD-L1) treatment. This receptor was identified in a man between 60 and 75 years old with urothelial cancer. The chain recombines TRBV19 with TRBJ2-2; D unclear. The CDR3 sequence is CASSMTTGELFF. The CDR3 DNA reads TGTGCCAGTAGTATGACTACCGGGGAGCTGTTTTTT.